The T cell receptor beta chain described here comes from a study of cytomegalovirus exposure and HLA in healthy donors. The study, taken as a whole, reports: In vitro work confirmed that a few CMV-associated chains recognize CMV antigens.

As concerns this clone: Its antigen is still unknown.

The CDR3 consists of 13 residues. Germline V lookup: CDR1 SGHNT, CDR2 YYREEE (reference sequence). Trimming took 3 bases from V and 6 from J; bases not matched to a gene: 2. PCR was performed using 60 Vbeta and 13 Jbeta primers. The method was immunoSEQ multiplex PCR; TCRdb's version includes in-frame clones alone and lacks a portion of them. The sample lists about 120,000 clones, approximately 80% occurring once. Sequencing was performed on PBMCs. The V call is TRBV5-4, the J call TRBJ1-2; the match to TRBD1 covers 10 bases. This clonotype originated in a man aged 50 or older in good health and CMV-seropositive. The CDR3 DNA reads TGTGCCAGCAGCTGGGACAGGGGCGATGGCTACACCTTC. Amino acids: CASSWDRGDGYTF.